These 10 T cell receptor beta chains were all obtained from the same sample, sequenced in a study of T cell repertoires in cytomegalovirus infection. These receptors' targets are unknown. Using its own MiXCR run on the reads, TCRdb lists one record per CDR3 protein. The table has 250,000 to 400,000 distinct CDR3 sequences, around 25% seen once; the top ten hold about an eighth. This sample comprised cultured PBMCs, obtained from culture after CMV antigen stimulation. The receptors were gathered from a human donor in good health (CMV status not recorded). Some clones in this sample may be carry-over from other donors' samples.

This chain links TRBV6-6 with TRBJ2-7; 11 bases are a match to TRBD1. The CDR3 is made up of 15 amino acids. Germline V CDR1 and CDR2: MNHNY, SVGAGI (reference sequence). V shed 6 bases, J shed 4 bases, and the junction held 8 bases outside the gene matches. The CDR3 nucleotides are TGTGCCAGCAGATTCCGGACAGGGGGCAGGTACGAGCAGTACTTC. Translated: CASRFRTGGRYEQYF.

This clonotype was found many times. The gene calls are TRBV6-5 and TRBJ2-7, with D unclear. This CDR3 has 17 residues. CDR1 MNHEY and CDR2 SVGAGI come from the germline V gene. V was shortened by 0 bases and J by 2 bases, with 17 bases between the two germline ends. For the CDR3, the DNA is TGTGCCAGCAGTTACTCGAATCAGGTTTGGGGAACCTACGAGCAGTACTTC. It is translated as CASSYSNQVWGTYEQYF.

The rearrangement joins TRBV7-9 to TRBJ2-3, with no clear D. The CDR3 loop spans 15 amino acids. Trimming cost V 5 bases and J 0 bases, with 12 bases left between them. Looked up from germline, CDR1 is SEHNR and CDR2 is FQNEAQ (reference sequence). The CDR3 coding sequence is TGTGCCAGCAGCCCCCCCCTCTCTAGCACAGATACGCAGTATTTT. Translated, it gives CASSPPLSSTDTQYF. Filled out from reference TRBV7-9 and TRBJ2-3, the complete variable domain reads DTGVSQNPRHKITKRGQNVTFRCDPISEHNRLYWYRQTLGQGPEFLTYFQNEAQLEKSRLLSDRFSAERPKGSFSTLEIQRTEQGDSAMYLCASSPPLSSTDTQYFGPGTRLTVL.

This chain joins TRBV10-3 and TRBJ2-3, with D unresolved. The CDR3 spans 14 residues. The germline gives CDR1 ENHRY, CDR2 SYGVKD. Trimming stripped 4 bases from V and 2 bases from J, with 10 bases between. The DNA for the CDR3 is TGTGCCATCAGTGCCGGGTCGACCACAGATACGCAGTATTTT. Translating it yields CAISAGSTTDTQYF.

The V call is TRBV20-1, the J call TRBJ2-7; D is undetermined. Trimming removed 3 bases at V and 3 bases at J, with 12 bases between. CDR1 and CDR2 (germline): DFQATT, SNEGSKA (reference sequence). The CDR3 length is 13 residues. The CDR3 protein is CSASSVGYYEQYF. CDR3 coding DNA: TGCAGTGCTAGTTCCGTCGGTTACTACGAGCAGTACTTC.

In its sample, this clonotype was seen a few times. J is TRBJ2-7 and V is TRBV6-2 or TRBV6-3, with no clear D. Germline V gene data show CDR1 as MNHEY and CDR2 as SVGEGT. V lost 2 bases, J lost 3 bases, and 5 bases lay in between. The CDR3 length is 12 residues. The CDR3 sequence is CASSYNVYEQYV. The CDR3 bases are TGTGCCAGCAGTTACAACGTCTACGAGCAGTACGTC.

At least ten counts were recorded for this clonotype. The chain employs TRBV7-2 and TRBJ2-7; the match to TRBD2 covers 8 bases. V lost 4 bases, J lost 3 bases, and 2 bases stayed unmatched. The germline gives CDR1 SGHTA, CDR2 FQGNSA. This CDR3 comprises 13 residues. CDR3 DNA sequence: TGTGCCAGCAGCTATGGGACTAGCTACGAGCAGTACTTC. It is translated as CASSYGTSYEQYF.

This clonotype came up many times. The chain uses TRBV7-8 and TRBJ1-5; no clear D gene. Germline CDR1 is SGHVS and CDR2 is FQNEAQ. The CDR3 contains 14 residues. With 4 bases removed from V and 2 bases from J, the gap between germline ends came to 9 bases. The CDR3 loop is CASSWDPRNQPQHF. DNA of the CDR3: TGTGCCAGCAGCTGGGATCCCCGCAATCAGCCCCAGCATTTT.

This clonotype appeared a few times. This chain joins TRBV6-2 or TRBV6-3 and TRBJ1-5, with a tentative D call TRBD1 (5 bases). The germline CDR1 and CDR2 sequences are MNHEY and SVGEGT. The V and J ends lost 4 bases and 4 bases respectively, with 20 bases between them. CDR3 length: 17 residues. CDR3: CASSSASIRDGNQPQHF. In DNA form, the CDR3 reads TGTGCCAGCAGTTCTGCCTCCATCCGGGACGGTAATCAGCCCCAGCATTTT.

This clonotype was detected a few times. The gene calls are TRBV19 and TRBJ2-3; TRBD2 matches at 7 bases. From germline, CDR1 is LNHDA and CDR2 SQIVND (reference sequence). V shed 8 bases and J 8 bases; nucleotides not matched to a gene: 13. This CDR3 has 14 amino acids. CDR3 region: CASHSGSTGGTQYF. The CDR3 region has the DNA TGTGCCAGTCATAGCGGCTCAACGGGGGGTACGCAGTATTTT.